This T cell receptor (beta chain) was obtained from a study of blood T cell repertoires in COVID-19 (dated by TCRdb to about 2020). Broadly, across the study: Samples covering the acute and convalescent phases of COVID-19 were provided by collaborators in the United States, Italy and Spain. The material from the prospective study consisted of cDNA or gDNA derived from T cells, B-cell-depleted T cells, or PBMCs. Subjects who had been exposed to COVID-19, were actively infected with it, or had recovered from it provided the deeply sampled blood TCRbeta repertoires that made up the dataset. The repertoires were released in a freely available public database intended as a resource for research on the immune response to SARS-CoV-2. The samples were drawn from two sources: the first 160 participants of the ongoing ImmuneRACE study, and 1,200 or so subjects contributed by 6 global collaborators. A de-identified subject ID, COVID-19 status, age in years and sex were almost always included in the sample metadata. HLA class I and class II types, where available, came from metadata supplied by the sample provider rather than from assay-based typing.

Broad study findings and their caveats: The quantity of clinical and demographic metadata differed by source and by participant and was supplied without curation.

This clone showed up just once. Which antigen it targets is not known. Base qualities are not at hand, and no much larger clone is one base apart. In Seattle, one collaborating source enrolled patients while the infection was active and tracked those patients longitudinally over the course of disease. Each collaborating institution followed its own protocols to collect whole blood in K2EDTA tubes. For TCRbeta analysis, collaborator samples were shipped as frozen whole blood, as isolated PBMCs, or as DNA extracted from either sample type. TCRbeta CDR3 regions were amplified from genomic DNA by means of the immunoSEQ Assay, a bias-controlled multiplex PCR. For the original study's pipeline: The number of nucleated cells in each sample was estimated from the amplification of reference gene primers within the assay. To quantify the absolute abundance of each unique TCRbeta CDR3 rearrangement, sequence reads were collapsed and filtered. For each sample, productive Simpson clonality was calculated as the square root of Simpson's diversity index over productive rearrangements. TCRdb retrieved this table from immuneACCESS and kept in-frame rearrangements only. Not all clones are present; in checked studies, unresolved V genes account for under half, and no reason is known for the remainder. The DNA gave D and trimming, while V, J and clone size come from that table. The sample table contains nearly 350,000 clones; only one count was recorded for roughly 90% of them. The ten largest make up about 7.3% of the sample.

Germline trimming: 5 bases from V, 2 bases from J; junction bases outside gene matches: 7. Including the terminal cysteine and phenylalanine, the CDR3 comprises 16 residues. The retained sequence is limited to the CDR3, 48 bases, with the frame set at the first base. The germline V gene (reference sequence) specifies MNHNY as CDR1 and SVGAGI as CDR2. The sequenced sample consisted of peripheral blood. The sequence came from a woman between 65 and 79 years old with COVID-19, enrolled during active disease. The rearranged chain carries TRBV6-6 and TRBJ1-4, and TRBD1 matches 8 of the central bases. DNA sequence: TGTGCCAGCAGTAAAGGACAGGGAGGGACTAATGAAAAACTGTTTTTT. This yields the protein CASSKGQGGTNEKLFF.